Reported below is one TCR beta chain. Its antigen is as yet unknown. The template was genomic DNA from peripheral blood, not RNA. This record comes from a study of T cell repertoires in aging, cancer and after chemotherapy. A mixed TRB-A/B primer pool amplified rearranged TRB by multiplex touch-down PCR. In TCRdb, the multiplex PCR reads were re-called with MiXCR into one record per CDR3 protein. The sample holds 2,000 to 2,500 distinct CDR3 sequences, around a third seen once. Findings and caveats of the study: Across the chemotherapy interval, each cancer cohort showed higher median generation probability, suggesting thymic rebound. Untreated cancer patients had significantly lower blood TCR diversity than age-matched healthy donors.

The V end was cut by 5 bases, the J end by 6 bases, with 13 bases between. Germline CDR1 reads DFQATT; CDR2 reads SNEGSKA (reference sequence). The CDR3 runs to 13 residues. The sequence came from a human donor in good health. Sequences were obtained from blood. The gene calls are TRBV20-1 and TRBJ2-2; the D is unclear. CDR3: CSAHISEAGELFF. CDR3 nucleotides: TGCAGTGCTCATATTAGTGAGGCCGGGGAGCTGTTTTTT.